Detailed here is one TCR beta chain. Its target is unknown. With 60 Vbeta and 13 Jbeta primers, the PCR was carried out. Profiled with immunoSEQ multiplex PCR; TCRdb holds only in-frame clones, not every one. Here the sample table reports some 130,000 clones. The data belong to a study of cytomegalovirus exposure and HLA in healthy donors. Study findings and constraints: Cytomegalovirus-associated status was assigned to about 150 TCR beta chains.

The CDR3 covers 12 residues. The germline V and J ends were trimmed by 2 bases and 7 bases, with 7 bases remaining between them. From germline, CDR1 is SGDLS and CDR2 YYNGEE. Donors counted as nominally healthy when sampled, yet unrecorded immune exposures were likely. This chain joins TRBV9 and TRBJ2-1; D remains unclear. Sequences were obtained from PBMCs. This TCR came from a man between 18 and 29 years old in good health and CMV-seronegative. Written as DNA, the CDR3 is TGTGCCAGCAGCGTCAGTAAAAATGAGCAGTTCTTC. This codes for CASSVSKNEQFF.